What follows describes a single T cell receptor (beta chain). Its antigen remains unidentified. No per-base quality is available; no much larger clone lies one base away. The data were obtained in a study of OX40 agonist ivuxolimab in advanced cancers. About the study as a whole: The costimulatory receptor OX40 (CD134) was targeted by ivuxolimab, a fully human IgG2 agonistic monoclonal antibody. Intravenous ivuxolimab was administered to patients every 2 weeks at six dose levels: 0.01, 0.1, 0.3, 1.5, 3 and 10 mg/kg. Of the roughly 52 patients in dose escalation, some 19 had hepatocellular carcinoma, about 15 had melanoma, 9 had renal cell carcinoma and 9 had head and neck cancer. The dose-escalation cohort was about 83% male with a mean age of about 60 years, ranging from roughly 23 to 90. Prior anti-PD-1, anti-PD-L1 or anti-CTLA-4 therapy was permitted, and approximately 39% of dose-escalation patients had received checkpoint inhibitors. Partial responses occurred in three dose-escalation patients, of whom one had hepatocellular carcinoma and two had cutaneous melanoma. The point of sequencing TCRbeta in the periphery was to test whether ivuxolimab changed TCR sequence diversity and drove clonal T-cell expansion. The monotherapy dose-escalation portion (N ≈ 50 patients) of the phase I ivuxolimab trial is reported in the paper.

Deletion took 6 bases off V and 5 bases off J, with a span of 21 bases between the germline ends. From a lookup of the germline V gene (reference sequence), CDR1 and CDR2 are MNHNY and SVGAGI. Including cysteine and phenylalanine, the CDR3 has 16 amino acids. Just the 48-base CDR3 DNA is kept, in frame starting at base 1. The trial excluded patients who had a history of autoimmune disease or were on systemic immunosuppression. Peripheral blood for TCR sequencing was drawn from every dose cohort at baseline, at cycle 4 day 1 and at cycle 7 day 1. Samples came from an open-label, multicenter, first-in-human phase I dose-escalation trial of ivuxolimab. Adults with locally advanced or metastatic head and neck squamous cell, hepatocellular, melanoma or renal cell carcinoma were enrolled in the trial. Before TCR sequencing, CD4+ T cells and CD8+ T cells were sorted from peripheral blood as separate populations.

The paper as a whole reports these results and caveats: Low levels of normalized T-cell clonal expansion were also seen in some patients who did not respond. Clonal expansion of both CD4+ and CD8+ blood T cells was observed from baseline to week 6 at doses 0.1 to 3.0 mg/kg. The antigen specificity of the peripheral T cells that underwent clonal expansion was not determined. In partial responders in the 0.1-3.0 mg/kg groups, normalized peripheral clonal expansion was found to be among the lowest, especially among CD8+ T cells. After ivuxolimab, more expanded clones were found on average in CD8+ T cells than in CD4+ T cells.

To sequence the TCRbeta CDR3 region, genomic DNA was isolated from the sorted cells. TCRbeta CDR3 regions were sequenced using the immunoSEQ Assay. TCRdb took over this immuneACCESS table, retaining in-frame rearrangements with V and J assigned. Such tables are incomplete; in checked studies, under half of the missing clones stem from an unresolved V gene, and the remainder is unexplained. For this sample the table gives tens of thousands of clones, of which 77% were detected only once. The ten largest clonotypes hold 5% to 6.5% of the sample. The chain joins TRBV6-6 to TRBJ2-3, and the D gene may be TRBD2, 7 bases matching. The receptor was isolated from an adult with an advanced solid tumor such as melanoma, head and neck, liver or kidney cancer. The starting material was CD4+ or CD8+ T cells sorted from blood, obtained in a trial of the OX40 agonist ivuxolimab. The DNA sequence is given as TGTGCCAGCAGCCCAGCCCCCGGCGGGGGCTTAGATACGCAGTATTTT. Translated, this is CASSPAPGGGLDTQYF.